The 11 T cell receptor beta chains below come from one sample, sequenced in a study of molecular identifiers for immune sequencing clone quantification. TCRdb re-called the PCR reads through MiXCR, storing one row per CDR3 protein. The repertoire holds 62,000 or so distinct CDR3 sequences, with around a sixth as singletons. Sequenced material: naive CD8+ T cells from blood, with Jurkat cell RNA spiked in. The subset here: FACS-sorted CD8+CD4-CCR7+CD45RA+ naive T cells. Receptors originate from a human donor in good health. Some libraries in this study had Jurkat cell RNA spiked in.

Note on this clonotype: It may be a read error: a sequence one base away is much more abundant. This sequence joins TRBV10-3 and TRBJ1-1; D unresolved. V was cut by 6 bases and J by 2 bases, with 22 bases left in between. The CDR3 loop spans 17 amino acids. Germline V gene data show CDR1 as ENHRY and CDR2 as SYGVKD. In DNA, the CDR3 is TGTGCCATCAGACCTGGCCCGCCAGTGGACGCCAACACTGAAGCTTTCTTT. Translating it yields CAIRPGPPVDANTEAFF.

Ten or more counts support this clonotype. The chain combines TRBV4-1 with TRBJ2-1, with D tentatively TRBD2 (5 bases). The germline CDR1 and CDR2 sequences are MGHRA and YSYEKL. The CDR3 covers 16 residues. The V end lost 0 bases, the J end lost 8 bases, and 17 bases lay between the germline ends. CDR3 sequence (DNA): TGCGCCAGCAGCCAAGATTTCGGGCGAGCGGCCGATGAGCAGTTCTTC. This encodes CASSQDFGRAADEQFF.

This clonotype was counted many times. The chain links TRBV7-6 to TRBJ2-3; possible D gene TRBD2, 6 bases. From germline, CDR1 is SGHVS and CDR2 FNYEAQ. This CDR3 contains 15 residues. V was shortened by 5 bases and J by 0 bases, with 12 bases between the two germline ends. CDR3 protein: CASSPALASTDTQYF. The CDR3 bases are TGTGCCAGCAGCCCGGCACTAGCTAGCACAGATACGCAGTATTTT. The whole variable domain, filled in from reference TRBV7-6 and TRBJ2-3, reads GAGVSQSPRYKVTKRGQDVALRCDPISGHVSLYWYRQALGQGPEFLTYFNYEAQQDKSGLPNDRFSAERPEGSISTLTIQRTEQRDSAMYRCASSPALASTDTQYFGPGTRLTVL.

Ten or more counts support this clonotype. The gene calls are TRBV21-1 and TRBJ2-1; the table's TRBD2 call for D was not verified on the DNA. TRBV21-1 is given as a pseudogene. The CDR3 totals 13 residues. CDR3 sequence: CASRSSGENEQFF. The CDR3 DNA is TGTGCCAGCCGCTCTAGCGGGGAGAATGAGCAGTTCTTC.

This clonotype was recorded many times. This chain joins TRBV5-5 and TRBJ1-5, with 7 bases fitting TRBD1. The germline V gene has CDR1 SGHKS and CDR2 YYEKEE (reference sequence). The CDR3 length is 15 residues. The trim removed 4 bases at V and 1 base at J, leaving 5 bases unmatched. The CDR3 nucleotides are TGTGCCAGCAGCCCGGGGACAGTAAGCAATCAGCCCCAGCATTTT. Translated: CASSPGTVSNQPQHF.

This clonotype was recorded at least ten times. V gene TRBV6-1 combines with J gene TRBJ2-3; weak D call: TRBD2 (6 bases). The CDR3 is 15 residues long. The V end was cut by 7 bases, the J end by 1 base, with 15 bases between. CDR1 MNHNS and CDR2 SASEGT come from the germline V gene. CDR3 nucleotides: TGTGCCAGCACCTTGTGGACGGGAGGCACAGATACGCAGTATTTT. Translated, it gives CASTLWTGGTDTQYF.

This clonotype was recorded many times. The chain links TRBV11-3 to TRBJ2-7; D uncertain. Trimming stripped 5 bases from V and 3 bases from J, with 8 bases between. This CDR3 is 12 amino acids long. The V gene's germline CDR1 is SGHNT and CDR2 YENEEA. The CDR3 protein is CASSQNSYEQYF. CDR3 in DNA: TGTGCCAGCAGCCAGAACAGCTACGAGCAGTACTTC.

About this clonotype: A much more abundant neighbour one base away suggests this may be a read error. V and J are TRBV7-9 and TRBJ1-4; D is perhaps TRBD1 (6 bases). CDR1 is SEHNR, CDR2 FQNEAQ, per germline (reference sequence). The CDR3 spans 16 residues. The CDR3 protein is CASIPKAGATNENLFF. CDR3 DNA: TGTGCCAGCATCCCAAAAGCGGGGGCCACTAATGAAAACCTGTTTTTT.

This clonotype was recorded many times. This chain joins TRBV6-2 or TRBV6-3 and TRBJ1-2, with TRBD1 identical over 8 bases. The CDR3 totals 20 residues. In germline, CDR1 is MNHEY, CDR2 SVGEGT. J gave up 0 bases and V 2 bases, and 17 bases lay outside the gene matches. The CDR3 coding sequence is TGTGCCAGCAGTTACCAAGCCTTCGGACAGGGCCTTCGATCTAACTATGGCTACACCTTC. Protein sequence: CASSYQAFGQGLRSNYGYTF.

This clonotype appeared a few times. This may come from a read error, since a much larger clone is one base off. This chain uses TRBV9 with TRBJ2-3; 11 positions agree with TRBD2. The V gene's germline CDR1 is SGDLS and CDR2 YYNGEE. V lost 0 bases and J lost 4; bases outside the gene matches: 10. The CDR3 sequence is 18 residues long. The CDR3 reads CASSVASELAGGSDTQYF. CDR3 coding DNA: TGTGCCAGCAGCGTAGCTTCGGAGCTAGCGGGAGGCTCAGATACGCAGTATTTT.

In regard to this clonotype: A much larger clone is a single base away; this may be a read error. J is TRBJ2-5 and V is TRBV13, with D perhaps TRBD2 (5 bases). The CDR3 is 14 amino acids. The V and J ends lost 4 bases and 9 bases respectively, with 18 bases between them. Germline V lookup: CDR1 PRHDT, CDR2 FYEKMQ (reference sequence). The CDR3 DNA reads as TGTGCCAGCAGCTCCCATCCTGGAGGTGGAGCCCAGTACTTC. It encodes CASSSHPGGGAQYF.